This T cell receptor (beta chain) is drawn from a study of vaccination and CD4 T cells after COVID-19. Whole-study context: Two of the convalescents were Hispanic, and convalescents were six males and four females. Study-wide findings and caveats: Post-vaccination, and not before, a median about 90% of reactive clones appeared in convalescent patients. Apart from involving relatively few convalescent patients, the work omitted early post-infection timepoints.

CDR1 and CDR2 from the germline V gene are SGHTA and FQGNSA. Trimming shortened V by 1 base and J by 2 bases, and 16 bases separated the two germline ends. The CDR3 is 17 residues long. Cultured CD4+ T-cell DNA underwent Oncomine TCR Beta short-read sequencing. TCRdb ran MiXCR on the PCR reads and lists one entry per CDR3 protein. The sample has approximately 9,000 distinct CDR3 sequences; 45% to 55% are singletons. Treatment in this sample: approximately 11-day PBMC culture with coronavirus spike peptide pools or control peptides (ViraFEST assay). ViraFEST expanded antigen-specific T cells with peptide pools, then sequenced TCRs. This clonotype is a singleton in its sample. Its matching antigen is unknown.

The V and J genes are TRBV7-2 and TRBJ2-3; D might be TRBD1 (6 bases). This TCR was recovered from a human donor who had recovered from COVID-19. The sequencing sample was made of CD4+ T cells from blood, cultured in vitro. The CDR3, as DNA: TGTGCCAGCAGCTTAGGTCCCCAGGGGCGAAACACAGATACGCAGTATTTT. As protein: CASSLGPQGRNTDTQYF.